This T cell receptor beta chain was identified in a study of response to subunit inactivated influenza vaccine. Whole-study findings and limits: It was suggested by the authors that few new T cells are recruited by each seasonal influenza vaccination.

A word on this clonotype: Its matching antigen is unknown.

Each CDR3 protein gets one entry after TCRdb re-called the RT-PCR reads with MiXCR. The profile covers more than 550,000 distinct CDR3 sequences, with 10% to 15% appearing a single time and 10% taken by the ten largest. V was trimmed by 2 bases and J by 0 bases, leaving 13 bases between them. Germline lookup yields CDR1 LGHDT and CDR2 YNNKEL (reference sequence). This CDR3 comprises 17 residues. The sequence was collected from a man aged 50-59 years who received an inactivated influenza vaccine. This sequence joins TRBV3-1 and TRBJ2-2; D may be TRBD2 (7 bases). The sample was PBMCs from blood, taken on the day of vaccination. Here the CDR3 reads CASSQRGGTTNTGELFF. In nucleotides, the CDR3 is TGTGCCAGCAGCCAACGAGGGGGGACTACGAACACCGGGGAGCTGTTTTTT.